A selection of T cell receptor beta chains follows, all from one sample in a study of neurological immune-mediated disorders. TCRdb independently ran MiXCR on the 5' RACE reads; one entry per CDR3 protein. The data contain roughly 80,000 distinct CDR3 sequences, roughly 9% of them singletons. Material: PBMCs. The receptors come from a man in his forties or fifties in good health. Each CDR3 is given without its conserved first and last residue.

v_gene,j_gene,CDR3aa
TRBV7-2,TRBJ1-1,ASSSGTWNTEAF
TRBV5-1,TRBJ2-7,ASSLAAGSSYEQY
TRBV20-1,TRBJ1-1,SARPDRNTEAF
TRBV6-2/TRBV6-3,TRBJ2-7,ASSYGRAGSSYEQY
TRBV6-5,TRBJ2-7,ASSYGFLAGISYEQY
TRBV7-2,TRBJ2-5,ASSLGVATQETQY
TRBV10-3,TRBJ2-5,AISVGFAGGGETQY
TRBV18,TRBJ2-5,ASQLGIEETQY
TRBV5-1,TRBJ2-2,ASSSRTRQGANTGELF
TRBV28,TRBJ1-3,ASSLVGYSGNTIY
TRBV6-6,TRBJ2-7,ASISGRGTYEQY
TRBV5-1,TRBJ2-7,ASSLEASGINEQY
TRBV7-3,TRBJ2-7,ASSLGVGPSYEQY
TRBV6-5,TRBJ2-1,ASTRREGYNEQF
TRBV5-1,TRBJ2-3,ASSLGFEDRGRSTDTQY
TRBV28,TRBJ2-7,ASNLQGKRTYEQY
TRBV29-1,TRBJ2-1,SVEGVSGGPYNEQF
TRBV12-3/TRBV12-4,TRBJ2-5,ASSFRPSGGAETQY
TRBV18,TRBJ1-5,ASSRDSSDQSQH
TRBV12-3/TRBV12-4,TRBJ2-5,ASSSGVGQGSQETQY
TRBV7-2,TRBJ1-3,ASSLPQANRDTIY
TRBV29-1,TRBJ2-1,SVNRGNEQF
TRBV5-1,TRBJ2-5,ASYLRGQRETQY
TRBV5-1,TRBJ2-1,ASRKGTGVGSSYNEQF
TRBV29-1,TRBJ2-5,SVQTSGSAKTQY